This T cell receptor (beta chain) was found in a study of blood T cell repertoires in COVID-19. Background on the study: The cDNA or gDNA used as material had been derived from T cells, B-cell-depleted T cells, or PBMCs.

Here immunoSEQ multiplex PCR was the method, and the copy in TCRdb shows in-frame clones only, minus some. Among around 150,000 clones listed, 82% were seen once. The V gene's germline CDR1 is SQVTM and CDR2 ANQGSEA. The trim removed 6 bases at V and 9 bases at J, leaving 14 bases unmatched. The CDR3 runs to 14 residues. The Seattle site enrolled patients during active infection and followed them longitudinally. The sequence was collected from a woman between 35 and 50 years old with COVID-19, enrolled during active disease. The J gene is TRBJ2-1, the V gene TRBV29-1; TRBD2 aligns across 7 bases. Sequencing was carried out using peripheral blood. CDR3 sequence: CSVELGLQFGEQFF. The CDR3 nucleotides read TGCAGCGTAGAATTGGGACTACAATTCGGTGAGCAGTTCTTC.